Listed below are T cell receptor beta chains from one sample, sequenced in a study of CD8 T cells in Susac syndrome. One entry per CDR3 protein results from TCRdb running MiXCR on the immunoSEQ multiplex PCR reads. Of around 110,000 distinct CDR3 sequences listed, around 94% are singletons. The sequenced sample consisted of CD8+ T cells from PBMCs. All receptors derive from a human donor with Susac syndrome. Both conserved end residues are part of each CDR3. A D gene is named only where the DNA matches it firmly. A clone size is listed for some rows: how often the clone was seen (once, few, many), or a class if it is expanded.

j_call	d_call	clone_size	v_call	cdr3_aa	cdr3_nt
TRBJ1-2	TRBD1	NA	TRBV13	CASSPRGRSYGYTF	TGTGCCAGCAGCCCAAGGGGGCGCAGCTATGGCTACACCTTC
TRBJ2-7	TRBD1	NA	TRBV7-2	CASSLGTGGGYEQYF	TGTGCCAGCAGCTTAGGGACAGGGGGCGGGTACGAGCAGTACTTC
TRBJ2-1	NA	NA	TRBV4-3	CASSQSMTRNNEQFF	TGCGCCAGCAGCCAAAGCATGACCCGGAACAATGAGCAGTTCTTC
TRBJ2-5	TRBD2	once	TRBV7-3	CASSLAGGPGETQYF	TGTGCCAGCAGCTTAGCGGGGGGGCCCGGAGAGACCCAGTACTTC
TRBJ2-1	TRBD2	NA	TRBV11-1	CASSPAAGGIYNEQFF	TGTGCCAGCAGCCCCGCCGCGGGGGGGATCTACAATGAGCAGTTCTTC
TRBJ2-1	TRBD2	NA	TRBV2	CASGSSGGDYNEQFF	TGTGCCAGCGGAAGCAGCGGGGGGGACTACAATGAGCAGTTCTTC
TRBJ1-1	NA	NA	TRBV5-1	CASSLTSNTEAFF	TGCGCCAGCAGCTTGACGTCGAACACTGAAGCTTTCTTT
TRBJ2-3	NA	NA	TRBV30	CALGGRGDSPTDTQYF	TGTGCCCTTGGAGGTAGGGGAGACTCGCCCACAGATACGCAGTATTTT
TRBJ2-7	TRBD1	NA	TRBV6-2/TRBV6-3	CASSYRWDRSYEQYF	TGTGCCAGCAGTTACCGTTGGGACAGGTCCTACGAGCAGTACTTC
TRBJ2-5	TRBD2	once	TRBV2	CASSDPIAGGQETQYF	TGTGCCAGCAGTGACCCGATAGCGGGGGGGCAAGAGACCCAGTACTTC
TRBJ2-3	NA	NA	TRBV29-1	CSVEGLGSTDTQYF	TGCAGCGTTGAAGGGCTGGGTAGCACAGATACGCAGTATTTT
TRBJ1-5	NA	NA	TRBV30	CAWSVKVADQPQHF	TGTGCCTGGAGTGTAAAAGTTGCGGATCAGCCCCAGCATTTT
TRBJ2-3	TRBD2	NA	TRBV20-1	CSARAAGGPLTDTQYF	TGCAGTGCTAGAGCGGCGGGGGGGCCTTTGACAGATACGCAGTATTTT
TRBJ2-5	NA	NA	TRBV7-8	CASSLALVGGAQETQYF	TGTGCCAGCAGCTTAGCCCTAGTGGGGGGGGCACAAGAGACCCAGTACTTC
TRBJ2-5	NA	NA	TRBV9	CASSKGGTQETQYF	TGTGCCAGCAGCAAAGGGGGGACGCAAGAGACCCAGTACTTC
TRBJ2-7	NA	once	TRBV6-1	CASSEAVTSYEQYF	TGTGCCAGCAGTGAAGCCGTCACTTCCTACGAGCAGTACTTC
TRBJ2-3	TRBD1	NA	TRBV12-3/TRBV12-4	CASSLGPQGGTDTQYF	TGTGCCAGCAGTTTGGGACCACAGGGGGGAACAGATACGCAGTATTTT
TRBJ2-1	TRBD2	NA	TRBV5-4	CASSLGLAPNEQFF	TGTGCCAGCAGCTTGGGACTAGCTCCGAATGAGCAGTTCTTC
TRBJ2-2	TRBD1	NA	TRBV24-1	CATSDPSGGFGGELFF	TGTGCCACCAGTGATCCATCAGGGGGCTTCGGCGGGGAGCTGTTTTTT
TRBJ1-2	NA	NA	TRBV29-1	CSVDVDMGRIFYGYTF	TGCAGCGTCGATGTGGATATGGGACGAATTTTCTATGGCTACACCTTC
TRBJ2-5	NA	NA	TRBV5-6	CASSKILEETQYF	TGTGCCAGCAGCAAAATACTAGAAGAGACCCAGTACTTC
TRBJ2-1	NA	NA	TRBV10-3	CAITGGGLAENEQFF	TGTGCCATCACCGGAGGAGGGCTAGCAGAAAATGAGCAGTTCTTC
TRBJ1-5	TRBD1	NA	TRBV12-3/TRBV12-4	CASSAGGGSNQPQHF	TGTGCCAGCAGTGCAGGGGGTGGTAGCAATCAGCCCCAGCATTTT
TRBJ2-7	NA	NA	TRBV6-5	CASSPRPGATYEQYF	TGTGCCAGCAGTCCACGACCCGGGGCAACCTACGAGCAGTACTTC
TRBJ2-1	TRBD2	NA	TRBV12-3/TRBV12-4	CASSHTSGGANEQFF	TGTGCCAGCAGTCATACTAGCGGGGGGGCGAATGAGCAGTTCTTC
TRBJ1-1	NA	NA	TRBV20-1	CSAAVLGDNTEAFF	TGCAGTGCTGCAGTGCTGGGGGATAACACTGAAGCTTTCTTT
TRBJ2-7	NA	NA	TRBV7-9	CATSPQSIYEQYF	TGTGCCACCTCACCACAGAGTATATACGAGCAGTACTTC